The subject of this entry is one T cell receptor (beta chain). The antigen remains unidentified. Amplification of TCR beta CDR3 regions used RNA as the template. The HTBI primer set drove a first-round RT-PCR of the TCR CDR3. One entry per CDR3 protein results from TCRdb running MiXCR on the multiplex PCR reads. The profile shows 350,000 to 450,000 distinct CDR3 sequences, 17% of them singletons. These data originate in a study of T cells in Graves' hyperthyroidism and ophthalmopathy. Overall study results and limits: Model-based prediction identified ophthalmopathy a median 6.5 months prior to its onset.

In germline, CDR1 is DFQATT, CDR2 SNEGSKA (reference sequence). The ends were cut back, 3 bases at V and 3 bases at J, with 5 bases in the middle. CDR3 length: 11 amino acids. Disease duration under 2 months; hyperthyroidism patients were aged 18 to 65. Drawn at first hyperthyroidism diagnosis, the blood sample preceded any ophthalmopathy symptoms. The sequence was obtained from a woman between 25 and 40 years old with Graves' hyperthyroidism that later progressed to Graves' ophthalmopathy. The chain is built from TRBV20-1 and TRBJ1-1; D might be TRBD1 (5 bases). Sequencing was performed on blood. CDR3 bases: TGCAGTGCTAGCAGGGACACTGAAGCTTTCTTT. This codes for CSASRDTEAFF.